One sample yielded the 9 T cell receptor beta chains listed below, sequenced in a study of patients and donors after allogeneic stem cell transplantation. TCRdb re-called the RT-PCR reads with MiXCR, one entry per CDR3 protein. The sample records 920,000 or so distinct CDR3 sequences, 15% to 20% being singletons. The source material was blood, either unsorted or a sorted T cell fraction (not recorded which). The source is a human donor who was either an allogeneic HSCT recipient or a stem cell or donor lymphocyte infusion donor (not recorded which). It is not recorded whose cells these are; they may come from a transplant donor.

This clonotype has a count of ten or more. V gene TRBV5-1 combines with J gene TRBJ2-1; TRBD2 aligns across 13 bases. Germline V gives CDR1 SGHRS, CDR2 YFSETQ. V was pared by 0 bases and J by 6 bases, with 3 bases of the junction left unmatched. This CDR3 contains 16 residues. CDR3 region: CASSLGLAGGVNEQFF. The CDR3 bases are TGCGCCAGCAGCTTGGGACTAGCGGGAGGAGTCAATGAGCAGTTCTTC.

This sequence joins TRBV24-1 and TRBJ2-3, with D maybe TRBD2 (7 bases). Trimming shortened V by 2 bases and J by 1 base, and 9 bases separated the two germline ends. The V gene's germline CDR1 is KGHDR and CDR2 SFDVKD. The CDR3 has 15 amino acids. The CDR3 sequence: CATSDSGGRTDTQYF. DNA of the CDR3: TGTGCCACCAGTGATTCCGGGGGGCGCACAGATACGCAGTATTTT.

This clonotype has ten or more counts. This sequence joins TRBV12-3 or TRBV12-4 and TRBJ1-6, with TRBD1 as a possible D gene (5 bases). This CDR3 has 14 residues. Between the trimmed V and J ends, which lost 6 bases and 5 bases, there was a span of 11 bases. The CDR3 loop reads CASSHRFNNSPLHF. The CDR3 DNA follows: TGTGCCAGCAGCCACAGGTTTAATAATTCACCCCTCCACTTT.

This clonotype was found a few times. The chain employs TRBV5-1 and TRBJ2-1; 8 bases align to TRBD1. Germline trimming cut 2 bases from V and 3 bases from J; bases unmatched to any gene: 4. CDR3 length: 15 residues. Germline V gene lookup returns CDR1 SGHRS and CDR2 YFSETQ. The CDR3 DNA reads TGCGCCAGCAGCTTCGGACAGGGAGTCTACAATGAGCAGTTCTTC. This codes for CASSFGQGVYNEQFF.

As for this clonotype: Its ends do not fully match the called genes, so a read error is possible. DNA for the CDR3: TGTGCCAGCAGCTTATCGCTAGCGGGCCCACTGAGGAGTGTCTTC. Protein: CASSLSLAGPLRSVF. The V and J genes are TRBV7-8 and TRBJ2-1; 8 positions match TRBD2. The CDR3 runs to 15 residues. Germline V gene data show CDR1 as SGHVS and CDR2 as FQNEAQ.

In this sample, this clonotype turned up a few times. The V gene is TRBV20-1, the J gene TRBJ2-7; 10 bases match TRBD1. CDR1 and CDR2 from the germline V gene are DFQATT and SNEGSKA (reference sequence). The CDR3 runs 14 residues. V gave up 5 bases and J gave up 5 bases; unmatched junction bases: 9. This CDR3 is CSAWRRDRGHEQYF. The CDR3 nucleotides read TGCAGTGCTTGGCGACGGGACAGGGGACACGAGCAGTACTTC.

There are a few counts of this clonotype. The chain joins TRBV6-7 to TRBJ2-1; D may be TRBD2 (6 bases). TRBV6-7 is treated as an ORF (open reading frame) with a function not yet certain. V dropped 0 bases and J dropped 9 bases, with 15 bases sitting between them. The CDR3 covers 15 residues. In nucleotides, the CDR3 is TGTGCCAGCAGTTACTCTTGGAGGGTGTGGGGTGAGCAGTTCTTC. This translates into CASSYSWRVWGEQFF.

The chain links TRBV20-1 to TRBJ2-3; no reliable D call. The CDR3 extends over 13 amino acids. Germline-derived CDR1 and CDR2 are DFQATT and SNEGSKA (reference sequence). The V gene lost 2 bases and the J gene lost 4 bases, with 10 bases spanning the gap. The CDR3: CSARFIRPDTQYF. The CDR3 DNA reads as TGCAGTGCTAGATTTATCAGGCCAGATACGCAGTATTTT.

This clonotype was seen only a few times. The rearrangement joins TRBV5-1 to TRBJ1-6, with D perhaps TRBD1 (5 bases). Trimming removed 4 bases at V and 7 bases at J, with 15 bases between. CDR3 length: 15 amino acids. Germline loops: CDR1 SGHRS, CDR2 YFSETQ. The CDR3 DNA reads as TGCGCCAGCAGCGCCCTGCAGGGTCCGAATTCACCCCTCCACTTT. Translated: CASSALQGPNSPLHF.